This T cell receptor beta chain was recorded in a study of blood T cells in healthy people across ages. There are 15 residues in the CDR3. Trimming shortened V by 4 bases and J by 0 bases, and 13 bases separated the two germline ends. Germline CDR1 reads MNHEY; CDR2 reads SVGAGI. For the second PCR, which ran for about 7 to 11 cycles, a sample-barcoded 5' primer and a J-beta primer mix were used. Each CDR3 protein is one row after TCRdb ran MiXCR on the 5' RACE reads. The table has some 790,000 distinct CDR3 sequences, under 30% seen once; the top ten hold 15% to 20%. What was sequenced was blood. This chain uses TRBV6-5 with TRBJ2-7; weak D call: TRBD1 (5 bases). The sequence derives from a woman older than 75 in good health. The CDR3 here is CASSSPTVNSYEQYF. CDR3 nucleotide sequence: TGTGCCAGCAGTTCCCCGACAGTAAACTCCTACGAGCAGTACTTC.